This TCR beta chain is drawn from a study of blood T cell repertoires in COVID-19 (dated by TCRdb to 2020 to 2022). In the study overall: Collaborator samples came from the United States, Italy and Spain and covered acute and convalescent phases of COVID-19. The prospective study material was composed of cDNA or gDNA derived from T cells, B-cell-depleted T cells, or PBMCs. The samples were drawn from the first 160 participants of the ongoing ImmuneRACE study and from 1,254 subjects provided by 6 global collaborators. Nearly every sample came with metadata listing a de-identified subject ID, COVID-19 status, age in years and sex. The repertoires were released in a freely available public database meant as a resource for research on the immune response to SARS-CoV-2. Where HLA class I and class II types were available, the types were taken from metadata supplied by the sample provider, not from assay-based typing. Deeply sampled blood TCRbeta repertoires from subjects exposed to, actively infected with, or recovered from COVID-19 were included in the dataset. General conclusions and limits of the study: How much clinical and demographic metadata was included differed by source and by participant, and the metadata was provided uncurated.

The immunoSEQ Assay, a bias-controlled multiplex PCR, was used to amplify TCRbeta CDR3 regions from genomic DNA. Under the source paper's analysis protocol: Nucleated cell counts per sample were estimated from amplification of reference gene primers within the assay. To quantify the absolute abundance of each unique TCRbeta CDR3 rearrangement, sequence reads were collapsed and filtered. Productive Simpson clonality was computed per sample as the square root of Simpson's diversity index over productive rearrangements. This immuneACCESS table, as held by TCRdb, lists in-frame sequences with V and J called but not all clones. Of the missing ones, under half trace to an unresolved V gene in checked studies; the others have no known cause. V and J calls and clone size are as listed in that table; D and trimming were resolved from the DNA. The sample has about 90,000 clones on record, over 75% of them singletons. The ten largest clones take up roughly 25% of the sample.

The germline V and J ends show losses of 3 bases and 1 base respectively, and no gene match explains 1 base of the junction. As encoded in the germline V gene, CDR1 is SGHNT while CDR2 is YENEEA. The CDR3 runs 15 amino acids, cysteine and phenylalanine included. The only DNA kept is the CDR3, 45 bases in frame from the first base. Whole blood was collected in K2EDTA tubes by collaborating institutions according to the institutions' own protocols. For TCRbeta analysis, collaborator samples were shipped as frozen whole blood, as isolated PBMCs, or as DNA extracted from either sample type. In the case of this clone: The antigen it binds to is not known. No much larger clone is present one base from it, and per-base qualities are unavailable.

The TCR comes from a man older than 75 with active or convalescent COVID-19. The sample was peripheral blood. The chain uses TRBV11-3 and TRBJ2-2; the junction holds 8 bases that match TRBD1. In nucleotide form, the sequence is TGTGCCAGCAGCTTCGGACAGGGGAACACCGGGGAGCTGTTTTTT. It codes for CASSFGQGNTGELFF.